This TCR beta chain was sequenced for a study of blood T cell repertoires in COVID-19. Measured with immunoSEQ multiplex PCR; TCRdb has only the in-frame clones, and not every one. Among 250,000 to 300,000 clones listed, 88% were seen once. This clone was picked up many times. Specimen: peripheral blood. This sequence was found in a woman between 25 and 40 years old who had recovered from COVID-19.

CDR3 protein: CASSLGLSGGHYYEQYF. In nucleotides, the CDR3 is TGTGCCAGCAGCTTAGGCCTTAGCGGGGGGCATTACTACGAGCAGTACTTC. This chain uses TRBV7-8 with TRBJ2-7, with 10 nucleotides matching TRBD2. CDR1 SGHVS and CDR2 FQNEAQ come from the germline V gene. This CDR3 region has 17 residues. The V and J ends lost 1 base and 3 bases, in that order; junction bases with no gene match: 9.